The 26 T cell receptor beta chains presented below share a single source sample, sequenced in a study of cytomegalovirus exposure and HLA in healthy donors. Primers included in the PCR were 60 Vbeta and 13 Jbeta primers. TCRdb's copy holds only in-frame clones and misses some; the assay was immunoSEQ multiplex PCR. The repertoire holds about 98,000 clones, with about 81% as singletons. The material sequenced was PBMCs. The origin of the receptors is a man aged 40-49 years in good health and CMV-seronegative.

The gene calls are TRBV7-9 and TRBJ2-2, with TRBD1 matching 8 bases. V lost 6 bases and J lost 1; bases outside the gene matches: 7. In germline, CDR1 is SEHNR, CDR2 FQNEAQ (reference sequence). The CDR3 has 16 amino acids. CDR3: CASRLPGQENTGELFF. The DNA of the CDR3 is TGTGCCAGCAGATTACCGGGACAGGAGAACACCGGGGAGCTGTTTTTT.

The table lists this clone with a count of one. The V and J genes are TRBV18 and TRBJ1-5; possible D gene TRBD1, 5 bases. V dropped 3 bases and J dropped 5 bases, with 32 bases sitting between them. Germline-derived CDR1 and CDR2 are KGHSH and LQKENI. The CDR3 contains 21 residues. The DNA for the CDR3 is TGTGCCAGCTCACCGAACACAAATTACGGACACGATCCCCTAAGCCATCAGCCCCAGCATTTT. Amino acid sequence: CASSPNTNYGHDPLSHQPQHF. The full variable domain, with the rest looked up from reference TRBV18 and TRBJ1-5, is NAGVMQNPRHLVRRRGQEARLRCSPMKGHSHVYWYRQLPEEGLKFMVYLQKENIIDESGMPKERFSAEFPKEGPSILRIQQVVRGDSAAYFCASSPNTNYGHDPLSHQPQHFGDGTRLSIL.

The chain couples TRBV7-8 to TRBJ2-5; 11 bases agree with TRBD2. After removal of 5 bases from V and 1 base from J, the junction contained 9 bases not matched to a gene. Germline V lookup: CDR1 SGHVS, CDR2 FQNEAQ. This CDR3 contains 17 residues. In DNA, the CDR3 is TGTGCCAGCAGCCCGGGACTAGCGGCCCCCTTCCAAGAGACCCAGTACTTC. Its protein is CASSPGLAAPFQETQYF.

V usage is TRBV27 and J usage is TRBJ2-7, with D perhaps matching TRBD2 (6 bases). The ends were cut back, 6 bases at V and 0 bases at J, with 12 bases in the middle. Germline loops: CDR1 MNHEY, CDR2 SMNVEV (reference sequence). CDR3 length: 14 residues. The CDR3 coding sequence is TGTGCCAGCAGGGCCGGGACTGGCTCCTACGAGCAGTACTTC. Protein product: CASRAGTGSYEQYF.

This clone was found once. The rearrangement joins TRBV7-6 to TRBJ1-5; TRBD1 agrees at 10 bases. CDR3 length: 15 residues. J lost 11 bases, V lost 5 bases, and 12 bases had no gene match. CDR1 SGHVS and CDR2 FNYEAQ come from the germline V gene. DNA of the CDR3: TGTGCCAGCAGCCAGGACAGGGGGAGAAATCAAGCCCAGCATTTT. Residues: CASSQDRGRNQAQHF.

This chain connects TRBV5-4 to TRBJ1-6; the D gene is possibly TRBD1 (5 bases). The germline CDR1 and CDR2 sequences are SGHNT and YYREEE (reference sequence). The CDR3 is 15 amino acids. V dropped 0 bases and J dropped 5 bases, with 9 bases sitting between them. The CDR3 sequence: CASSLVAGNNSPLHF. The CDR3 DNA reads TGTGCCAGCAGCTTGGTCGCAGGGAATAATTCACCCCTCCACTTT.

The chain uses TRBV10-3 and TRBJ2-6, with D possibly TRBD2 on 5 matching bases. CDR3 size: 16 residues. Germline loops: CDR1 ENHRY, CDR2 SYGVKD. The ends were cut back, 0 bases at V and 4 bases at J, with 10 bases in the middle. CDR3 bases: TGTGCCATCAGTGAGTCGAGGACGGGAGGGGCCAACGTCCTGACTTTC. Its protein is CAISESRTGGANVLTF.

The J gene is TRBJ2-5, the V gene TRBV21-1; the table names TRBD1, a call not compared with the DNA. TRBV21-1 is reported as a pseudogene. This CDR3 has 14 residues. The CDR3 coding sequence is TGTGCCAGCCTACGACAGGGGGGCCAAGAGACCCAGTACTTC. Translating it yields CASLRQGGQETQYF.

As for this clone: The sample holds other DNA sequences that translate to the same CDR3. CDR3 region: CASSRQGDTDTQYF. In DNA form, the CDR3 reads TGCGCCAGCAGTCGGCAGGGGGACACAGATACGCAGTATTTT. This sequence joins TRBV5-1 and TRBJ2-3, with 7 bases identical to TRBD1. The V and J ends lost 5 bases and 2 bases, in that order; junction bases with no gene match: 5. CDR3 length: 14 amino acids. Germline V CDR1 and CDR2: SGHRS, YFSETQ.

The rearrangement links TRBV18 to TRBJ2-5; D perhaps matches TRBD2 (6 bases). The CDR3 sequence is 16 residues long. With 1 base removed from V and 5 bases from J, the gap between germline ends came to 17 bases. The germline V gene has CDR1 KGHSH and CDR2 LQKENI. CDR3 region: CASSPRAREVGETQYF. CDR3 bases: TGTGCCAGCTCACCACGTGCCAGGGAGGTTGGGGAGACCCAGTACTTC.

The chain links TRBV15 to TRBJ1-2; TRBD1 matches at 8 bases. The CDR3 sequence is 14 residues long. V was clipped by 0 bases and J by 6 bases; unmatched bases: 3. Germline assignment: CDR1 LNHNV and CDR2 YYDKDF (reference sequence). CDR3 protein: CATSREGQGHGYTF. CDR3 DNA sequence: TGTGCCACCAGCAGAGAAGGACAGGGCCATGGCTACACCTTC.

This clone occurred a few times. The gene calls are TRBV11-2 and TRBJ1-2, with TRBD1 matching over 7 bases. The CDR3 extends over 13 amino acids. V shed 5 bases, J shed 8 bases, and the junction held 8 bases outside the gene matches. Germline loops: CDR1 SGHAT, CDR2 FQNNGV. The CDR3 region has the DNA TGTGCCAGCAGCATCCGACAGGGAGAAGGCTACACCTTC. Its translation is CASSIRQGEGYTF.

The rearrangement joins TRBV18 to TRBJ2-7; 8 bases agree with TRBD1. The CDR3 loop spans 13 amino acids. V gave up 5 bases and J gave up 4 bases; unmatched junction bases: 4. Germline CDR1 and CDR2: KGHSH and LQKENI. This CDR3 is CASSSYRGYEQYF. CDR3 DNA: TGTGCCAGCTCATCTTACAGGGGGTACGAGCAGTACTTC.

The chain is built from TRBV2 and TRBJ2-7; the match to TRBD2 covers 9 bases. This CDR3 comprises 14 residues. Germline V CDR1 and CDR2: SNHLY, FYNNEI. The V gene end was trimmed by 8 bases and the J gene end by 6 bases; junction bases not matched to a gene: 11. The CDR3 nucleotides are TGTGCCAGCTGCATCGGCGGGGGGGGTAGCGAGCAGTACTTC. Translating gives CASCIGGGGSEQYF. The full variable domain, its missing parts supplied by reference TRBV2 and TRBJ2-7, is EPEVTQTPSHQVTQMGQEVILRCVPISNHLYFYWYRQILGQKVEFLVSFYNNEISEKSEIFDDQFSVERPDGSNFTLKIRSTKLEDSAMYFCASCIGGGGSEQYFGPGTRLTVT.

The V call is TRBV6-1, the J call TRBJ1-5; a possible D gene is TRBD1 (6 bases). The germline CDR1 and CDR2 sequences are MNHNS and SASEGT. V lost 4 bases and J 2 bases, leaving 15 bases between the germline ends. This CDR3 region has 16 residues. The CDR3 bases are TGTGCCAGCAGTGCGGCAATACAGGGCGGCAATCAGCCCCAGCATTTT. Translation gives CASSAAIQGGNQPQHF.

This clone was seen a single time. The chain joins TRBV18 to TRBJ2-7; TRBD1 matches at 10 bases. CDR3 length: 18 amino acids. J gave up 3 bases and V 1 base, and 12 bases lay outside the gene matches. Germline lookup yields CDR1 KGHSH and CDR2 LQKENI. The CDR3 DNA follows: TGTGCCAGCTCACCACTATCGGCCGGGACAGGGGTAAACTACGAGCAGTACTTC. Protein sequence: CASSPLSAGTGVNYEQYF.

The chain combines TRBV28 with TRBJ1-2; 7 bases are a match to TRBD1. The CDR3 loop spans 15 amino acids. Germline assignment: CDR1 MDHEN and CDR2 SYDVKM. V gave up 6 bases and J gave up 7 bases; unmatched junction bases: 14. CDR3 nucleotide sequence: TGTGCCAGCAGGGACGCGACAGGGATCGCTAGTGGCTACACCTTC. This codes for CASRDATGIASGYTF.

This clone appeared once. The rearrangement links TRBV29-1 to TRBJ2-7; D perhaps matches TRBD2 (6 bases). In germline, CDR1 is SQVTM, CDR2 ANQGSEA. The CDR3 sequence is 13 residues long. The V end lost 0 bases, the J end lost 1 base, and 7 bases lay between the germline ends. This CDR3 is CSVEEGGSYEQYF. CDR3 bases: TGCAGCGTTGAAGAGGGGGGATCCTACGAGCAGTACTTC.

The CDR3 DNA reads as TGTGCCAGCAGTTCGACAGCGAACACTGAAGCTTTCTTT. As protein: CASSSTANTEAFF. The V call is TRBV27, the J call TRBJ1-1, with a weak D call TRBD1 (5 bases). V was shortened by 4 bases and J by 1 base, with 7 bases between the two germline ends. In germline, CDR1 is MNHEY, CDR2 SMNVEV (reference sequence). The CDR3 is 13 residues long.

This chain connects TRBV7-9 to TRBJ1-2; D remains unclear. V shed 6 bases and J shed 4 bases, with 18 bases lying between them. Germline assignment: CDR1 SEHNR and CDR2 FQNEAQ (reference sequence). CDR3 length equals 15 residues. CDR3 nucleotide sequence: TGTGCCAGCAGTCCCCAGGTTAGAGGAGGCTATGGCTACACCTTC. This sequence encodes CASSPQVRGGYGYTF.

The table lists this clone with a count of one. The chain combines TRBV6-5 with TRBJ1-3; no definite D call. V lost 6 bases and J lost 0, with 9 bases in between. CDR1 and CDR2 (germline): MNHEY, SVGAGI. The CDR3 consists of 14 residues. The CDR3 loop reads CASRSTFSGNTIYF. CDR3 coding DNA: TGTGCCAGCAGATCGACTTTCTCTGGAAACACCATATATTTT.

V gene TRBV2 combines with J gene TRBJ1-1, with D maybe TRBD1 (5 bases). Looked up from germline, CDR1 is SNHLY and CDR2 is FYNNEI. The CDR3 extends over 15 amino acids. V was trimmed by 4 bases and J by 6 bases, leaving 18 bases between them. The CDR3 loop reads CASSGGPLGRAEAFF. As DNA, the CDR3 is TGTGCCAGCAGTGGGGGCCCATTGGGCCGGGCTGAAGCTTTCTTT.

The chain recombines TRBV11-1 with TRBJ1-5, with D possibly TRBD1 on 5 matching bases. This CDR3 contains 15 residues. Trimming left V 3 bases short and J 3 bases short, with 12 bases between. Germline CDR1 reads SGHAT; CDR2 reads FQDESV (reference sequence). CDR3 in DNA: TGTGCCAGCAGCTTTCGCCAGGACATCAATCAGCCCCAGCATTTT. Protein: CASSFRQDINQPQHF. The variable domain in full, completed from reference TRBV11-1 and TRBJ1-5, reads EAEVAQSPRYKITEKSQAVAFWCDPISGHATLYWYRQILGQGPELLVQFQDESVVDDSQLPKDRFSAERLKGVDSTLKIQPAELGDSAMYLCASSFRQDINQPQHFGDGTRLSIL.

The CDR3, as DNA: TGTGCCAGCTCGAATTCCCCTGCCGGGAACGCGAACACCGGGGAGCTGTTTTTT. It translates to CASSNSPAGNANTGELFF. The chain couples TRBV18 to TRBJ2-2; TRBD2 is a possible D gene (5 bases). There are 18 residues in the CDR3. With 6 bases removed from V and 0 bases from J, the gap between germline ends came to 20 bases. Germline CDR1 KGHSH, CDR2 LQKENI.

In its sample, this clone was seen once. The chain links TRBV5-1 to TRBJ2-3, with TRBD1 identical over 7 bases. CDR1 is SGHRS and CDR2 is YFSETQ in the germline V gene. V shed 0 bases, J shed 3 bases, and the junction held 4 bases outside the gene matches. The CDR3 loop spans 15 amino acids. The CDR3 DNA is TGCGCCAGCAGCTTGGATCCGGGACAGACAGATACGCAGTATTTT. Translated: CASSLDPGQTDTQYF.

This clone was detected once. The chain links TRBV19 to TRBJ2-5; 12 nucleotides line up with TRBD2. Germline CDR1 LNHDA, CDR2 SQIVND (reference sequence). V shed 5 bases, J shed 7 bases, and the junction held 11 bases outside the gene matches. The CDR3 is 16 amino acids. Written as DNA, the CDR3 is TGTGCCAGTAGTCTCACGACTAGCGGGGGATCGGGGACCCAGTACTTC. Its translation is CASSLTTSGGSGTQYF.